These 12 T cell receptor beta chains were all obtained from the same sample, sequenced in a study of beta chain features in type 1 diabetes. The antigens these receptors bind are not known. Every bit of the isolated RNA underwent reverse transcription, so sequencing read expressed TCRB transcripts. Data came from immunoSEQ multiplex PCR; TCRdb stores just in-frame clones and leaves some out. The table records about 280,000 clones, about 15% of them present only once. Study results and limitations: All four CD4+ subsets from Type 1 diabetes patients carried moderately but significantly shorter TCRB CDR3s.

The specimen was naive CD4+ T cells from blood. These receptors were obtained from a man younger than 35 with type 1 diabetes.

This clone has only a few counts. V usage is TRBV6-5 and J usage is TRBJ2-7; 11 bases agree with TRBD2. The germline V gene has CDR1 MNHEY and CDR2 SVGAGI. The V gene end was trimmed by 6 bases and the J gene end by 7 bases; junction bases not matched to a gene: 8. The CDR3 has 14 amino acids. The CDR3 region is CASRRGLADQEQYF. The CDR3 coding sequence is TGTGCCAGCAGAAGGGGACTAGCGGATCAGGAGCAGTACTTC.

This clone was seen more than once but under ten times. The chain uses TRBV5-1 and TRBJ2-1; D perhaps matches TRBD2 (6 bases). Germline values: CDR1 SGHRS, CDR2 YFSETQ. Between the trimmed V and J ends, which lost 5 bases and 1 base, there was a span of 10 bases. The CDR3 totals 14 residues. CDR3 region: CASRNGSSYNEQFF. The CDR3 DNA reads as TGCGCCAGCAGAAACGGGAGTTCCTACAATGAGCAGTTCTTC.

The chain has TRBV28 and TRBJ2-7, with D possibly matching TRBD2 (7 bases). The V end lost 6 bases, the J end lost 4 bases, and 16 bases lay between the germline ends. The length of the CDR3 is 14 residues. Germline V CDR1 and CDR2: MDHEN, SYDVKM. CDR3: CASRGGGAAYEQYF. Here the CDR3 DNA reads TGTGCCAGCAGGGGAGGGGGAGCGGCGTACGAGCAGTACTTC.

The V call is TRBV28, the J call TRBJ2-7, with 8 bases aligning to TRBD2. CDR3 length: 14 amino acids. The junction had 4 bases not matched to a gene; V was cut back by 4 bases and J by 2 bases. In germline, CDR1 is MDHEN, CDR2 SYDVKM. CDR3 bases: TGTGCCAGCAGTTCAAGCGGGAGTGCCTACGAGCAGTACTTC. Its protein is CASSSSGSAYEQYF. Filled out from reference TRBV28 and TRBJ2-7, the complete variable domain reads DVKVTQSSRYLVKRTGEKVFLECVQDMDHENMFWYRQDPGLGLRLIYFSYDVKMKEKGDIPEGYSVSREKKERFSLILESASTNQTSMYLCASSSSGSAYEQYFGPGTRLTVT.

The V and J genes are TRBV14 and TRBJ1-4; 9 bases are shared with TRBD1. Germline V gene data show CDR1 as SGHDN and CDR2 as FVKESK. This CDR3 is built from 16 residues. The V gene end was trimmed by 1 base and the J gene end by 10 bases; junction bases not matched to a gene: 10. This CDR3 reads CASSQVTGTGRGKLFF. CDR3 DNA sequence: TGTGCCAGCAGCCAAGTAACCGGGACAGGGAGAGGAAAACTGTTTTTT.

Comments on this clone: One end of the junction fails to match germline, which may point to a read error. The V and J genes are TRBV19 and TRBJ1-5; D call uncertain. The CDR3 contains 9 residues. Germline-derived CDR1 and CDR2 are LNHDA and SQIVND (reference sequence). In DNA, the CDR3 is TGCGGTAGCAATCAGCCCCAGCATTTT. Encoded protein: CGSNQPQHF.

V is TRBV9 and J is TRBJ2-5; D possibly corresponds to TRBD1 (5 bases). The germline V and J ends were trimmed by 3 bases and 5 bases, with 11 bases remaining between them. There are 13 residues in the CDR3. Per the germline V gene, CDR1 is SGDLS and CDR2 is YYNGEE. CDR3: CASSAQGEETQYF. CDR3 DNA sequence: TGTGCCAGCAGCGCGCAGGGTGAGGAGACCCAGTACTTC.

The rearrangement uses TRBV11-2 and TRBJ1-6; D is undetermined. The V gene lost 4 bases and the J gene lost 5 bases, with 9 bases spanning the gap. Germline V CDR1 and CDR2: SGHAT, FQNNGV. This CDR3 is built from 14 residues. The CDR3, as DNA: TGTGCCAGCAGCTCGGGAGGAAATAATTCACCCCTCCACTTT. Protein sequence: CASSSGGNNSPLHF.

V usage is TRBV7-6 and J usage is TRBJ2-1; TRBD2 matches at 13 bases. Germline assignment: CDR1 SGHVS and CDR2 FNYEAQ. V lost 6 bases, J lost 0 bases, and 5 bases stayed unmatched. The CDR3 covers 17 residues. CDR3 sequence (DNA): TGTGCCAGCAGAGGACTAGCGGGAGAGTTCTCCTACAATGAGCAGTTCTTC. The encoded protein is CASRGLAGEFSYNEQFF.

Turning to this clone: Within the sample, other DNA sequences also encode this same CDR3. In DNA form, the CDR3 reads TGTGCCACCAGCAGAGACCGCTCCTACGAGCAGTACTTC. It codes for CATSRDRSYEQYF. The V gene is TRBV15, the J gene TRBJ2-7; no reliable D call. This CDR3 spans 13 amino acids. Germline CDR1 and CDR2: LNHNV and YYDKDF (reference sequence). V lost 0 bases and J lost 0, with 3 bases in between.

This clone was observed a few times. V gene TRBV10-1 combines with J gene TRBJ2-3; D call uncertain. Germline V gene lookup returns CDR1 WNHNN and CDR2 SYGVQD (reference sequence). The V end lost 0 bases, the J end lost 5 bases, and 9 bases lay between the germline ends. There are 14 residues in the CDR3. The CDR3 DNA is TGCGCCAGCAGTGAGTCGCGACTGAAAGATACGCAGTATTTT. It translates to CASSESRLKDTQYF.

The chain combines TRBV6-5 with TRBJ2-7; TRBD1 agrees at 9 bases. CDR3 length: 14 amino acids. The germline V gene has CDR1 MNHEY and CDR2 SVGAGI. The V and J ends lost 6 bases and 3 bases, in that order; junction bases with no gene match: 6. DNA for the CDR3: TGTGCCAGCAGCAAGGACAGGGGAAGCTACGAGCAGTACTTC. As protein: CASSKDRGSYEQYF.